These 5 T cell receptor beta chains came from one sample sequenced in a study of response to subunit inactivated influenza vaccine. TCRdb independently ran MiXCR on the RT-PCR reads; one entry per CDR3 protein. The data contain hundreds of thousands of distinct CDR3 sequences, 22% of them singletons. The sample in question was PBMCs from blood, obtained 21 months after vaccination. The receptor source for this set is a man between 50 and 69 years old who received an inactivated influenza vaccine.

This clonotype has ten or more counts. DNA of the CDR3: TGCAGTGCTAGGACAGGGGTTTCACCCCTCCACTTT. Translating it yields CSARTGVSPLHF. The rearrangement links TRBV20-1 to TRBJ1-6; TRBD1 agrees at 8 bases. From germline, CDR1 is DFQATT and CDR2 SNEGSKA (reference sequence). Trimming took 3 bases from V and 9 from J; bases not matched to a gene: 1. This CDR3 has 12 residues.

This clonotype came up a few times. The V call is TRBV20-1, the J call TRBJ1-5; 7 bases align to TRBD1. With V trimmed by 1 base and J by 5 bases, 8 bases remained unmatched. Looked up from germline, CDR1 is DFQATT and CDR2 is SNEGSKA (reference sequence). The CDR3 totals 15 residues. The CDR3, as DNA: TGCAGTGCTAGAGCCCCGGGACAGACTCATCAGCCCCAGCATTTT. Translation gives CSARAPGQTHQPQHF.

The sample holds a few counts of this clonotype. The gene calls are TRBV6-5 and TRBJ1-1, with D uncertain. The CDR3 is made up of 16 amino acids. Germline CDR1 and CDR2: MNHEY and SVGAGI. The germline V and J ends were trimmed by 3 bases and 1 base, with 15 bases remaining between them. The CDR3 DNA reads TGTGCCAGCAGTTATCGGTCCACCTCGGCGAACACTGAAGCTTTCTTT. Translating it yields CASSYRSTSANTEAFF.

This clonotype was seen a handful of times. The chain is built from TRBV9 and TRBJ2-5; TRBD2 might be the D (5 bases). Trimming took 0 bases from V and 5 from J, leaving 14 bases between them. The CDR3 is 15 residues long. CDR1 is SGDLS, CDR2 YYNGEE, per germline. CDR3 nucleotides: TGTGCCAGCAGCGTAGGTTTCGGGGTTGTTGAGACCCAGTACTTC. Protein product: CASSVGFGVVETQYF.

This sequence joins TRBV7-2 and TRBJ2-1; D not resolved. V was shortened by 2 bases and J by 7 bases, with 6 bases between the two germline ends. The CDR3 runs to 12 residues. Germline assignment: CDR1 SGHTA and CDR2 FQGNSA. The CDR3 sequence is CASSLHRNEQFF. The CDR3 DNA sequence: TGTGCCAGCAGCTTACACCGGAATGAGCAGTTCTTC.